Presented here are 29 T cell receptor beta chains from one specimen sequenced in a study of blood T cells in healthy people across ages. It was with a sample-barcoded 5' primer and a J-beta primer mix that a second PCR of roughly 7 to 12 cycles was run. TCRdb processed the 5' RACE reads anew with MiXCR; each CDR3 protein has one entry. Among more than 500,000 distinct CDR3 sequences listed, roughly a quarter were seen once. Input material: blood. The receptor set was obtained from a woman in her seventies in good health.

The chain carries TRBV20-1 and TRBJ2-7; D unclear. Per the germline V gene, CDR1 is DFQATT and CDR2 is SNEGSKA (reference sequence). V lost 4 bases and J 5 bases, leaving 21 bases between the germline ends. The CDR3 sequence is 15 residues long. The CDR3, as DNA: TGCAGTGCTATAGTAAACCCTGCGTTAAAGGACGAGCAGTACTTC. This encodes CSAIVNPALKDEQYF.

The chain employs TRBV4-3 and TRBJ2-3, with D uncertain. Trimming removed 3 bases from V and 0 bases from J, with 16 bases in between. Per germline, CDR1 LGHNA and CDR2 YSLEER. CDR3 length: 17 residues. Here the CDR3 DNA reads TGCGCCAGCAGCCACGGACCAACCTCGTCTAGCACAGATACGCAGTATTTT. It encodes CASSHGPTSSSTDTQYF.

This clonotype was counted between two and nine times. The rearrangement links TRBV18 to TRBJ2-7; D might be TRBD1 (6 bases). The V and J ends lost 0 bases and 2 bases respectively, with 8 bases between them. Germline assignment: CDR1 KGHSH and CDR2 LQKENI. The CDR3 is 14 residues long. The CDR3 bases are TGTGCCAGCTCACCACCGGGGGCTGCCTACGAGCAGTACTTC. Its protein is CASSPPGAAYEQYF. The variable domain in full, completed from reference TRBV18 and TRBJ2-7, reads NAGVMQNPRHLVRRRGQEARLRCSPMKGHSHVYWYRQLPEEGLKFMVYLQKENIIDESGMPKERFSAEFPKEGPSILRIQQVVRGDSAAYFCASSPPGAAYEQYFGPGTRLTVT.

The chain is built from TRBV25-1 and TRBJ1-4; tentative D call: TRBD1 (6 bases). The CDR3 consists of 14 residues. The V end was cut by 6 bases, the J end by 8 bases, with 16 bases between. The germline CDR1 and CDR2 sequences are MGHDK and SYGVNS. The CDR3 DNA reads as TGTGCCAGCAGGCTGACAGGAGATCTCGAAAAACTGTTTTTT. Protein: CASRLTGDLEKLFF.

This sequence joins TRBV6-1 and TRBJ1-2; weak D call: TRBD1 (6 bases). CDR3 length: 12 residues. The germline CDR1 and CDR2 sequences are MNHNS and SASEGT. Trimming cost V 5 bases and J 11 bases, with 15 bases left between them. DNA for the CDR3: TGTGCCAGCAGTTTGGGGGGGCTTGGTTACACCTTC. Translating gives CASSLGGLGYTF.

The chain couples TRBV11-3 to TRBJ2-5; 10 positions agree with TRBD2. The last part of the DNA fits TRBJ2-7 better; the J call may be wrong. Germline V gene sequence: CDR1 SGHNT, CDR2 YENEEA. The CDR3 covers 17 residues. The CDR3 DNA follows: TGTGCCAGCAGCAAACCTAGCGGGGGCCCCACGACCTACGAGCAGTACTTC. It is translated as CASSKPSGGPTTYEQYF.

This clonotype occurred a few times. V gene TRBV6-2 or TRBV6-3 combines with J gene TRBJ2-7; weak D call: TRBD1 (6 bases). The germline gives CDR1 MNHEY, CDR2 SVGEGT. The V end lost 4 bases, the J end lost 5 bases, and 15 bases lay between the germline ends. The CDR3 spans 14 residues. Here the CDR3 DNA reads TGTGCCAGCAGTTCCGTGGACAGTTTTGACGAGCAGTACTTC. The encoded protein is CASSSVDSFDEQYF.

The CDR3 DNA reads as TGCAGTGGGTCCCTAAGGAAGGGCACAGATACGCAGTATTTT. Amino acid sequence: CSGSLRKGTDTQYF. The V and J genes are TRBV20-1 and TRBJ2-3; D unresolved. V lost 7 bases and J lost 1, with 15 bases in between. Germline V gene sequence: CDR1 DFQATT, CDR2 SNEGSKA (reference sequence). The CDR3 is 14 residues long.

This clonotype has only a few counts. The chain joins TRBV7-3 to TRBJ2-2; 12 bases fit TRBD2. The CDR3 has 17 amino acids. Trimming took 5 bases from V and 0 from J; bases not matched to a gene: 4. The germline V gene has CDR1 SGHTA and CDR2 FQGTGA. This chain's CDR3 is CASSQLAGGPNTGELFF. The CDR3 DNA reads TGTGCCAGCAGCCAACTAGCGGGGGGACCGAACACCGGGGAGCTGTTTTTT.

This clonotype showed up just a few times. This chain connects TRBV7-9 to TRBJ2-5; D is undetermined. V was pared by 1 base and J by 5 bases, with 14 bases between. Germline loops: CDR1 SEHNR, CDR2 FQNEAQ (reference sequence). The CDR3 length is 15 residues. This CDR3 reads CASSLGNPGLETQYF. DNA for the CDR3: TGTGCCAGCAGCTTAGGGAACCCGGGCCTGGAGACCCAGTACTTC.

CDR3 sequence: CASSWQGSYGGYTF. For the CDR3, the DNA is TGTGCCAGCAGTTGGCAGGGGTCATATGGAGGCTACACCTTC. The rearrangement joins TRBV12-3 or TRBV12-4 to TRBJ1-2; a possible D gene is TRBD1 (6 bases). The CDR3 contains 14 residues. Trimming cost V 4 bases and J 8 bases, with 17 bases left between them.

This clonotype was seen a handful of times. The chain combines TRBV9 with TRBJ2-5; D is ambiguous. The J call is uncertain, as TRBJ2-7 better fits the DNA end. The CDR3 contains 14 residues. CDR1 and CDR2 (germline): SGDLS, YYNGEE. The CDR3 coding sequence is TGTGCCAGCAGCCCCGCCTCAGGCTCCTACGAGCAGTACTTC. Protein: CASSPASGSYEQYF.

This clonotype has only a few counts. V and J are TRBV27 and TRBJ1-2, with D tentatively TRBD1 (5 bases). Looked up from germline, CDR1 is MNHEY and CDR2 is SMNVEV (reference sequence). The V end was cut by 6 bases, the J end by 6 bases, with 14 bases between. CDR3 length equals 13 residues. The CDR3 sequence: CASRPRGVDGYTF. CDR3 bases: TGTGCCAGCAGGCCTAGAGGGGTAGATGGCTACACCTTC.

In this sample, this clonotype turned up a few times. The V gene is TRBV15, the J gene TRBJ2-5; 8 nucleotides agree with TRBD1. The germline V gene encodes CDR1 LNHNV and CDR2 YYDKDF (reference sequence). The CDR3 runs 14 residues. V trimming: 5 bases; J trimming: 5 bases; junction bases outside the gene matches: 7. CDR3 sequence (DNA): TGTGCCACCAGCCCCCAGGACAGGGAGGAGACCCAGTACTTC. Amino acids: CATSPQDREETQYF.

The table lists this clonotype with a few counts. At one end the junction does not follow the germline gene, possibly because of a read error. The chain links TRBV20-1 to TRBJ2-7, with D maybe TRBD1 (6 bases). The CDR3 is 14 amino acids. Germline CDR1 is DFQATT and CDR2 is SNEGSKA (reference sequence). This CDR3 is CSTRPPGHSYEQYF. DNA of the CDR3: TGCAGTACTAGACCTCCGGGACACTCCTACGAGCAGTACTTC.

This clonotype was seen a handful of times. The J gene is TRBJ2-7, the V gene TRBV27; 12 bases match TRBD2. Germline CDR1 is MNHEY and CDR2 is SMNVEV (reference sequence). The CDR3 has 17 residues. The V gene end was trimmed by 5 bases and the J gene end by 0 bases; junction bases not matched to a gene: 8. CDR3 sequence reads: CASSRLAGAPGSYEQYF. CDR3 DNA: TGTGCCAGCAGTCGACTAGCGGGGGCCCCGGGCTCCTACGAGCAGTACTTC.

The chain recombines TRBV4-3 with TRBJ2-3; D is ambiguous. V was trimmed by 0 bases and J by 0 bases, leaving 16 bases between them. This CDR3 has 18 amino acids. Germline-derived CDR1 and CDR2 are LGHNA and YSLEER. The CDR3 sequence: CASSQDPLSRASTDTQYF. The CDR3 nucleotides read TGCGCCAGCAGCCAAGATCCCCTGAGTAGGGCTAGCACAGATACGCAGTATTTT.

This clonotype was observed a handful of times. J is TRBJ2-3 and V is TRBV18; D call uncertain. CDR3 length: 15 residues. The V gene's germline CDR1 is KGHSH and CDR2 LQKENI. The V end was cut by 5 bases, the J end by 2 bases, with 14 bases between. The CDR3 reads CASSKTKDPTDTQYF. As DNA, the CDR3 is TGTGCCAGCTCAAAAACGAAGGATCCCACAGATACGCAGTATTTT.

The chain couples TRBV11-2 to TRBJ1-4; tentative D call: TRBD1 (5 bases). CDR1 and CDR2 (germline): SGHAT, FQNNGV. V lost 5 bases and J 8 bases, leaving 15 bases between the germline ends. The CDR3 runs 14 residues. In DNA, the CDR3 is TGTGCCAGCAGCCCGGGCGGGGCAGGAGAAAAACTGTTTTTT. Protein product: CASSPGGAGEKLFF.

This clonotype was detected a few times. The rearrangement links TRBV7-2 to TRBJ2-3; D remains ambiguous. V lost 8 bases to trimming and J lost 2 bases, with 11 bases between them. This CDR3 region has 13 residues. In germline, CDR1 is SGHTA, CDR2 FQGNSA. CDR3 in amino acids: CASCDAPTDTQYF. CDR3 DNA sequence: TGTGCCAGCTGCGACGCGCCCACAGATACGCAGTATTTT.

The chain links TRBV7-9 to TRBJ1-1; 7 bases are a match to TRBD1. Germline V gene data show CDR1 as SEHNR and CDR2 as FQNEAQ (reference sequence). There are 14 residues in the CDR3. The V and J ends lost 6 bases and 5 bases, in that order; junction bases with no gene match: 9. The CDR3 sequence: CASSYDREYTEAFF. The DNA of the CDR3 is TGTGCCAGCAGTTACGACAGGGAATATACTGAAGCTTTCTTT.

V gene TRBV6-2 or TRBV6-3 combines with J gene TRBJ2-1, with D tentatively TRBD2 (5 bases). Germline CDR1 MNHEY, CDR2 SVGEGT. The CDR3 loop spans 17 amino acids. The V end lost 6 bases, the J end lost 5 bases, and 23 bases lay between the germline ends. CDR3 in DNA: TGTGCCAGCAGCTCCACCCTGGACTCCCCCCTAGACAATGAGCAGTTCTTC. It translates to CASSSTLDSPLDNEQFF.

V is TRBV2 and J is TRBJ2-5; D possibly matches TRBD1 or TRBD2 (5 bases each). V was pared by 3 bases and J by 2 bases, with 13 bases between. The CDR3 length is 15 residues. Per germline, CDR1 SNHLY and CDR2 FYNNEI. The CDR3 DNA sequence: TGTGCCAGCAGTGATTTTCGGGACCAACAAGAGACCCAGTACTTC. Protein sequence: CASSDFRDQQETQYF.

This clonotype has just a few counts. The V call is TRBV11-1, the J call TRBJ2-1; no firm D call. CDR3 size: 14 residues. The germline gives CDR1 SGHAT, CDR2 FQDESV (reference sequence). V was pared by 5 bases and J by 10 bases, with 18 bases between. The CDR3 DNA is TGTGCCAGCAGCCAATCTAGGGATCTGGGCGAGCAGTTCTTC. Its translation: CASSQSRDLGEQFF.

A word on this clonotype: Germline and junction disagree at one end, which may indicate a read error. The J gene is TRBJ2-1, the V gene TRBV6-1, with D tentatively TRBD2 (5 bases). This CDR3 is built from 11 residues. Germline loops: CDR1 MNHNS, CDR2 SASEGT. CDR3 sequence (DNA): TGTGCCAGCGGGAGAGATGGCGCGACGGTCTTC. Its protein product is CASGRDGATVF.

This clonotype was seen a handful of times. The rearrangement joins TRBV6-5 to TRBJ2-5; 8 positions agree with TRBD2. Germline V lookup: CDR1 MNHEY, CDR2 SVGAGI. This CDR3 region has 15 residues. V shed 7 bases and J 2 bases; nucleotides not matched to a gene: 9. In DNA, the CDR3 is TGTGCCAGCATGCCCTCACTAGCGGTTCAAGAGACCCAGTACTTC. Translated: CASMPSLAVQETQYF.

This clonotype was counted between two and nine times. V usage is TRBV7-2 and J usage is TRBJ2-5; TRBD1 matches 8 bases. The better agreement between TRBJ2-7 and the DNA end casts doubt on the J call. The CDR3 spans 15 residues. Germline V lookup: CDR1 SGHTA, CDR2 FQGNSA. The CDR3 region is CASSQSGGVHFEQYF. CDR3 DNA sequence: TGTGCCAGCAGCCAGTCAGGGGGCGTTCATTTCGAGCAGTACTTC.

This clonotype has more than one count but fewer than ten. The chain uses TRBV12-3 or TRBV12-4 and TRBJ2-5, with TRBD1 matching 10 bases. V trimming: 7 bases; J trimming: 4 bases; junction bases outside the gene matches: 6. This CDR3 is built from 14 residues. The CDR3 spells CASKWTGGSETQYF. The DNA for the CDR3 is TGTGCCAGCAAATGGACAGGGGGATCAGAGACCCAGTACTTC.

This clonotype has only a few counts. The rearrangement links TRBV6-5 to TRBJ2-5; D perhaps matches TRBD1 (6 bases). This CDR3 comprises 16 residues. V dropped 5 bases and J dropped 1 base, with 17 bases sitting between them. Germline V gene sequence: CDR1 MNHEY, CDR2 SVGAGI. The CDR3 region has the DNA TGTGCCAGCAGTAACCGGAGACAGGAAACCCAAGAGACCCAGTACTTC. Its protein is CASSNRRQETQETQYF.